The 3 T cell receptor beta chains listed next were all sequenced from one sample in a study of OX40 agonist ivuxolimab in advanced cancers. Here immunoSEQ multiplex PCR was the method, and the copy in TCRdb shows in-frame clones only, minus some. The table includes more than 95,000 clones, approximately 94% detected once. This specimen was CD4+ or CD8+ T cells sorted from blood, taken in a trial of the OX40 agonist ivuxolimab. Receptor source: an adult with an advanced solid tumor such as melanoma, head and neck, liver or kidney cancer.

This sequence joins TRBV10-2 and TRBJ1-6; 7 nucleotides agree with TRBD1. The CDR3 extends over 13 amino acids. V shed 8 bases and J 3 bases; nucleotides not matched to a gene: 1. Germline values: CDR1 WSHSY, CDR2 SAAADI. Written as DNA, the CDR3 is TGCGCCAGCCGACAGGGCTATAATTCACCCCTCCACTTT. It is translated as CASRQGYNSPLHF.

The chain's CDR3 is CASSTRQKQFF. For the CDR3, the DNA is TGTGCCAGCAGTACGAGACAGAAGCAGTTCTTC. This chain uses TRBV2 with TRBJ2-1, with a possible D match to TRBD1 (5 bases). V was clipped by 5 bases and J by 11 bases, with 10 bases between them. This CDR3 has 11 amino acids. Per germline, CDR1 SNHLY and CDR2 FYNNEI.

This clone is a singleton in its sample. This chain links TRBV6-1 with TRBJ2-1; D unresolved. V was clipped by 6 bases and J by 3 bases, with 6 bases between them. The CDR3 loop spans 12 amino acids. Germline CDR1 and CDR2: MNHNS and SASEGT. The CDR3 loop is CASRDLYNEQFF. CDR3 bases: TGTGCCAGCAGGGACCTCTACAATGAGCAGTTCTTC.